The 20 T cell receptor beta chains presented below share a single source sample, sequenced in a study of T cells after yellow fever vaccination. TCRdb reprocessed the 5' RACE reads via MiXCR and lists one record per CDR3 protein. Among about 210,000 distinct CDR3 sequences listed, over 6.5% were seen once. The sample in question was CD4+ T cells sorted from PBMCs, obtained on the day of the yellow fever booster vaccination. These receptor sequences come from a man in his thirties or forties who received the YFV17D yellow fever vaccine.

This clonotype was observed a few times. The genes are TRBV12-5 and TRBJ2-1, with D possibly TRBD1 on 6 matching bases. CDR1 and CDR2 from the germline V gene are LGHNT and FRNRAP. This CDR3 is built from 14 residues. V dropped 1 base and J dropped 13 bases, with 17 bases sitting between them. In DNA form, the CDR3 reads TGTGCTAGTGGTTTGGAGAACCGGGACAAGAAACAGTTCTTC. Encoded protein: CASGLENRDKKQFF.

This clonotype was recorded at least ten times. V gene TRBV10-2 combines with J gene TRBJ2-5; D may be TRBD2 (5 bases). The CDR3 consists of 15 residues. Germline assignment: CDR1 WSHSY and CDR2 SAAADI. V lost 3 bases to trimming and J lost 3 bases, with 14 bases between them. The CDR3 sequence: CASSEQGGREETQYF. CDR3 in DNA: TGCGCCAGCAGTGAACAAGGAGGAAGAGAAGAGACCCAGTACTTC.

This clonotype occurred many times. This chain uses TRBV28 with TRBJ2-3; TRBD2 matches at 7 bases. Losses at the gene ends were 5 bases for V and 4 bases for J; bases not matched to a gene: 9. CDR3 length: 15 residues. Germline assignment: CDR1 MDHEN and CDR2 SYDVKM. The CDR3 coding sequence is TGTGCCAGCAGTCCCCTCAGCGGGGAATCAGATACGCAGTATTTT. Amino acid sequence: CASSPLSGESDTQYF.

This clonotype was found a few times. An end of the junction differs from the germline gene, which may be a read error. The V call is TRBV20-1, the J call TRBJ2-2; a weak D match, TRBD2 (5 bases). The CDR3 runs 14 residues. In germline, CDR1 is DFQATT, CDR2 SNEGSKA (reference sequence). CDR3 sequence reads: CSARVPQGTGKLFF. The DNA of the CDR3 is TGCAGTGCTAGAGTCCCCCAAGGTACCGGGAAGCTGTTTTTT.

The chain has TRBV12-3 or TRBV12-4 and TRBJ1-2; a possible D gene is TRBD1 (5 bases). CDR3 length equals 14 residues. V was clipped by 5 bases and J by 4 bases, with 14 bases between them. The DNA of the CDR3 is TGTGCCAGCAGTAAACAGGACCTAACCTATGGCTACACCTTC. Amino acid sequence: CASSKQDLTYGYTF.

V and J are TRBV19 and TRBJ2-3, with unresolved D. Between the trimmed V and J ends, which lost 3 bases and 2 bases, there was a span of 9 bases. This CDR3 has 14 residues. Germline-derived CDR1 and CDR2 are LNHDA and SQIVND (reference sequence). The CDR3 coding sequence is TGTGCCAGTAGTATGGTGGATCACACAGATACGCAGTATTTT. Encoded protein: CASSMVDHTDTQYF.

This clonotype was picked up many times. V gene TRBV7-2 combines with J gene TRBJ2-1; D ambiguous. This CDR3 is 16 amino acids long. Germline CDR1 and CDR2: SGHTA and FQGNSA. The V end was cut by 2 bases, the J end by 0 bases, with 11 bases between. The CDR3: CASSLHSGSSYNEQFF. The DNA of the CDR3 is TGTGCCAGCAGCTTACACTCTGGCAGCTCCTACAATGAGCAGTTCTTC.

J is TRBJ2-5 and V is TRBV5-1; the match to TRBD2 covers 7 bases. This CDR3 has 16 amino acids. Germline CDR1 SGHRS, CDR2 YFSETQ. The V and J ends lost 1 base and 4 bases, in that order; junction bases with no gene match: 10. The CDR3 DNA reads TGCGCCAGCAGCTTGATATCGGGGGGTAGGGCAGAGACCCAGTACTTC. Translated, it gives CASSLISGGRAETQYF.

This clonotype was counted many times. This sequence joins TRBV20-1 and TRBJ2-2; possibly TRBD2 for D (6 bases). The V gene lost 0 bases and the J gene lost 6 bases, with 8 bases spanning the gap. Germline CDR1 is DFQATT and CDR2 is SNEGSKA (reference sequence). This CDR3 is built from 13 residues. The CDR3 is CSARDAGPGELFF. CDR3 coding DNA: TGCAGTGCTAGAGACGCGGGGCCCGGGGAGCTGTTTTTT.

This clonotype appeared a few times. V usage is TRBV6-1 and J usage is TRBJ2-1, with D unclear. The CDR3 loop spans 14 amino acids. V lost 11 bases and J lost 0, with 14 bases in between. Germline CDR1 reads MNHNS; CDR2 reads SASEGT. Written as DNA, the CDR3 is TGTGCCGCTTTGGGTGCGGACTCCTACAATGAGCAGTTCTTC. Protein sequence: CAALGADSYNEQFF.

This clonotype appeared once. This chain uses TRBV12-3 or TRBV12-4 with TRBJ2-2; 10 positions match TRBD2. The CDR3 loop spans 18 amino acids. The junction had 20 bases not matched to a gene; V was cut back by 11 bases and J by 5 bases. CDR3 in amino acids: CAFSLPSGSLVGTGELFF. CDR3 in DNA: TGTGCCTTCAGTTTACCTAGCGGGAGTTTGGTAGGGACCGGGGAGCTGTTTTTT.

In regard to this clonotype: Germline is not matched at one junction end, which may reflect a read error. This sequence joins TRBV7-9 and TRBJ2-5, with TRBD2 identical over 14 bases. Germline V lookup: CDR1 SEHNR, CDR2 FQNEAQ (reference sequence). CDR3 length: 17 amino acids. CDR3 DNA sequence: TGTGCCAGCAGCTTTAGGACTAGCGGGAGGTTTGGAGAGACCAAGTACTTC. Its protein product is CASSFRTSGRFGETKYF.

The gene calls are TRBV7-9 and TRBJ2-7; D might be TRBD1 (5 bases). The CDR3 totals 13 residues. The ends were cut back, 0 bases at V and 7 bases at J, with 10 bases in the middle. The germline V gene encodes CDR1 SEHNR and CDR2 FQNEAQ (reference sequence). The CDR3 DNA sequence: TGTGCCAGCAGCTTAGCTGGGGCTCGTGAGCAGTACTTC. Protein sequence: CASSLAGAREQYF.

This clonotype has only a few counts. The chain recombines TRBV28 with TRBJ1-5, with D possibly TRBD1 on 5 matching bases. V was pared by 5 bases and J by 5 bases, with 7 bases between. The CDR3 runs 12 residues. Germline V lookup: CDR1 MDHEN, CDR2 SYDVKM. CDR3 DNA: TGTGCCAGCAGTCGGGGGGATCAGCCCCAGCATTTT. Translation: CASSRGDQPQHF.

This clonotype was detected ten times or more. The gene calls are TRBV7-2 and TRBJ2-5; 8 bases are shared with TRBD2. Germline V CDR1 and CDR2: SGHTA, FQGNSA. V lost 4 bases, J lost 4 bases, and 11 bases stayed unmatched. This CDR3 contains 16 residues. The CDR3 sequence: CASSSLGAGAGETQYF. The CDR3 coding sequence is TGTGCCAGCAGCTCGCTAGGAGCGGGAGCGGGAGAGACCCAGTACTTC.

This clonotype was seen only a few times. In DNA, the CDR3 is TGCGCCAGCACCAGGGATTTTGTGAGCTCCTACGAGCAGTACTTC. As protein: CASTRDFVSSYEQYF. This sequence joins TRBV5-1 and TRBJ2-7, with D possibly being TRBD1 (5 bases). Germline CDR1 reads SGHRS; CDR2 reads YFSETQ. The CDR3 runs to 15 residues. The germline V and J ends were trimmed by 6 bases and 0 bases, with 16 bases remaining between them. The whole variable domain, filled in from reference TRBV5-1 and TRBJ2-7, reads KAGVTQTPRYLIKTRGQQVTLSCSPISGHRSVSWYQQTPGQGLQFLFEYFSETQRNKGNFPGRFSGRQFSNSRSEMNVSTLELGDSALYLCASTRDFVSSYEQYFGPGTRLTVT.

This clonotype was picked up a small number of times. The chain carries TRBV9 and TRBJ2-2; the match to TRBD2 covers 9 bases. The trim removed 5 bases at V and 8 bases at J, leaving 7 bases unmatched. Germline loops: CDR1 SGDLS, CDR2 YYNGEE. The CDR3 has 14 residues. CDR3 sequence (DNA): TGTGCCAGCAGTCGCATAGCGGGAGAGGGGGAGCTGTTTTTT. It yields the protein CASSRIAGEGELFF.

The CDR3 reads CASSLVRGPSYNEQFF. Written as DNA, the CDR3 is TGTGCCAGCAGCTTAGTTCGAGGGCCATCCTACAATGAGCAGTTCTTC. This chain uses TRBV7-9 with TRBJ2-1, with D maybe TRBD2 (5 bases). V dropped 1 base and J dropped 1 base, with 11 bases sitting between them. The length of the CDR3 is 16 residues. Per germline, CDR1 SEHNR and CDR2 FQNEAQ (reference sequence).

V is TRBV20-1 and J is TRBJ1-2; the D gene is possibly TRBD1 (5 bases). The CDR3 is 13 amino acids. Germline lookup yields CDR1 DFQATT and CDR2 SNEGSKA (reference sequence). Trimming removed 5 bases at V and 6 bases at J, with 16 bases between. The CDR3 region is CSAERGTGDGYTF. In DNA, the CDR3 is TGCAGTGCTGAACGGGGGACCGGAGATGGCTACACCTTC.

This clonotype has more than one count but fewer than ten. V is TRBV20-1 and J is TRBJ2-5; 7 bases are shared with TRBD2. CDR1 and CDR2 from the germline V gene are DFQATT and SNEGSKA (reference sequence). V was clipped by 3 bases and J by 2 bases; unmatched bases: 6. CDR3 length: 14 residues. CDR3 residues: CSASKREGQETQYF. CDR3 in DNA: TGCAGTGCTAGTAAGAGGGAGGGTCAAGAGACCCAGTACTTC.